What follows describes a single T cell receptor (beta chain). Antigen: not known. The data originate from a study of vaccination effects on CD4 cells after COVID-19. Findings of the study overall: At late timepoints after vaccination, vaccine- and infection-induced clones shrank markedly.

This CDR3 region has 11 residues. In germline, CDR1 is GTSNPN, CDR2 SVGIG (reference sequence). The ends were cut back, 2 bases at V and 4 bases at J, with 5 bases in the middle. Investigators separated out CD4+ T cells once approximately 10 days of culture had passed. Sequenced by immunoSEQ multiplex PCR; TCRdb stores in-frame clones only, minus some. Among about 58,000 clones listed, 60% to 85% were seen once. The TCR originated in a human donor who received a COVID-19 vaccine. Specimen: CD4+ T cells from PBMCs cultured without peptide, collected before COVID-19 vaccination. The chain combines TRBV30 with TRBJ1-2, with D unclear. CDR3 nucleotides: TGTGCCTGGAGTCCCGCCTATGGCTACACCTTC. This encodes CAWSPAYGYTF.